The clone carrying this T cell receptor beta chain came up once. The antigen remains undetermined. This sample is part of a study of shared clonotypes between healthy human individuals. Study in general: Each donor's CD4 naive and CD4 memory cells filled three plates apiece, CD8 naive two, and CD8 memory one. The study's findings and limits: Clonotype sharing among donors likely depends on sequencing depth. Sampling was confined to blood; repertoires within tissues likely differ.

The germline V and J ends were trimmed by 3 bases and 4 bases, with 12 bases remaining between them. In germline, CDR1 is SNHLY, CDR2 FYNNEI. The CDR3 sequence is 14 residues long. Terminally differentiated effector memory CD45RA+ cells were left out of the naive CD8 fraction, which was CD45RO-negative and positively selected for CCR7. Per the authors' pipeline: Junction-only sequences produced by ImmunoSEQ had no quality scores, so filtering differed. The table came from immunoSEQ multiplex PCR; TCRdb's copy has only in-frame clones and leaves some out. The V and J calls and clone size were taken over from that table, and D and trimming were inferred from the DNA. This table holds 2 million or so clones, approximately 94% found once.

Sample: naive CD8+ T cells sorted from blood. The receptor comes from a man younger than 35 in good health. The chain couples TRBV2 to TRBJ1-1; D ambiguous. CDR3 sequence (DNA): TGTGCCAGCAGTGACAGGCGAAGGGCCACTGAAGCTTTCTTT. This gives the protein CASSDRRRATEAFF.